Each of the 9 T cell receptor beta chains below was sequenced from the same sample in a study of T cells in Graves' hyperthyroidism and ophthalmopathy. Template material for amplifying TCR beta CDR3 regions consisted of RNA transcripts. A first-round RT-PCR of the TCR CDR3 used the HTBI primer set. TCRdb analysed the multiplex PCR reads with MiXCR anew, one entry per CDR3 protein. Altogether around 700,000 distinct CDR3 sequences are present, roughly a sixth being singletons, with the ten largest covering around 15%. Sequencing used blood. Receptors were obtained from a woman in her 50s with Graves' hyperthyroidism that later progressed to Graves' ophthalmopathy.

This clonotype was found a few times. This chain connects TRBV20-1 to TRBJ2-1; TRBD2 agrees at 12 bases. This CDR3 is built from 17 residues. V gave up 0 bases and J gave up 6 bases; unmatched junction bases: 9. Germline CDR1 reads DFQATT; CDR2 reads SNEGSKA (reference sequence). This CDR3 is CSARDPTSGGPRNEQFF. CDR3 nucleotides: TGCAGTGCTAGAGATCCTACTAGCGGGGGGCCTCGCAATGAGCAGTTCTTC.

Many counts were recorded for this clonotype. The V gene is TRBV7-3, the J gene TRBJ1-1, with D possibly TRBD1 on 5 matching bases. This CDR3 region has 17 residues. Trimming pared 0 bases from V and 5 bases from J, leaving 19 bases between. CDR1 is SGHTA, CDR2 FQGTGA, per germline. The CDR3 loop is CASSLTVAVTGETEAFF. The CDR3 DNA sequence: TGTGCCAGCAGCTTAACGGTGGCGGTAACGGGGGAAACTGAAGCTTTCTTT.

The rearrangement joins TRBV19 to TRBJ2-1; tentative D call: TRBD1 (8 bases). There are 17 residues in the CDR3. Germline CDR1 LNHDA, CDR2 SQIVND (reference sequence). Trimming pared 4 bases from V and 4 bases from J, leaving 20 bases between. The CDR3 protein is CASSRTPTGGEYNEQFF. DNA for the CDR3: TGTGCCAGTAGTAGAACCCCAACAGGGGGGGAGTACAATGAGCAGTTCTTC.

The sample holds many counts of this clonotype. The rearrangement links TRBV12-3 or TRBV12-4 to TRBJ2-3; no reliable D call. The CDR3 consists of 15 residues. V gave up 3 bases and J gave up 0 bases, with 10 bases separating them. The CDR3 bases are TGTGCCAGCAGTTTTCTCGTACCTAGCACAGATACGCAGTATTTT. It is translated as CASSFLVPSTDTQYF.

J is TRBJ2-7 and V is TRBV13; D unresolved. This CDR3 region has 15 residues. Germline CDR1 is PRHDT and CDR2 is FYEKMQ (reference sequence). V was cut by 1 base and J by 2 bases, with 12 bases left in between. CDR3 loop: CASSLEGSGAYEQYF. DNA of the CDR3: TGTGCCAGCAGCTTAGAGGGCTCCGGCGCCTACGAGCAGTACTTC.

This clonotype was picked up many times. The rearrangement links TRBV11-2 to TRBJ1-2, with D hard to call. Trimming left V 4 bases short and J 7 bases short, with 10 bases between. Germline-derived CDR1 and CDR2 are SGHAT and FQNNGV. The CDR3 extends over 12 amino acids. The CDR3 is CASSSNGPGYTF. Here the CDR3 DNA reads TGTGCCAGCAGCTCCAACGGGCCTGGCTACACCTTC.

In DNA form, the CDR3 reads TGCAGTGCTAACGACTATACCCAGCAGTACTTC. The encoded protein is CSANDYTQQYF. This sequence joins TRBV20-1 and TRBJ2-7; D might be TRBD2 (5 bases). V lost 4 bases and J 8 bases, leaving 12 bases between the germline ends. This CDR3 region has 11 residues. Looked up from germline, CDR1 is DFQATT and CDR2 is SNEGSKA (reference sequence).

Comments on this clonotype: This may come from a read error, since a much larger clone is one base off. This chain joins TRBV20-1 and TRBJ2-4, with D perhaps TRBD2 (7 bases). The germline gives CDR1 DFQATT, CDR2 SNEGSKA (reference sequence). The length of the CDR3 is 16 residues. Trimming took 2 bases from V and 9 from J, leaving 23 bases between them. The CDR3 here is CSARPGLVGGLGIQYF. The DNA of the CDR3 is TGCAGTGCTAGACCCGGACTAGTGGGGGGGCTCGGCATTCAGTACTTC.

This clonotype was detected many times. The chain recombines TRBV18 with TRBJ1-6; 9 positions agree with TRBD1. Per germline, CDR1 KGHSH and CDR2 LQKENI. This CDR3 region has 14 residues. Unmatched junction bases numbered 6, after V lost 6 bases and J lost 9 bases. This CDR3 reads CASSLGTGTSPLHF. In DNA, the CDR3 is TGTGCCAGCTCCCTCGGGACAGGGACTTCACCCCTCCACTTT.